These 19 T cell receptor beta chains came from one sample sequenced in a study of identifying expanded T cells in peripheral blood. Repertoires were generated with immunoSEQ multiplex PCR, while TCRdb's copy carries only in-frame clones and drops some. The sample has tens of thousands of clones; about four fifths are singletons. Sequencing was performed on blood. Receptor source: a person aged 18 to 75 in good health.

This sequence joins TRBV19 and TRBJ2-3, with D perhaps matching TRBD2 (6 bases). Germline CDR1 and CDR2: LNHDA and SQIVND (reference sequence). The CDR3 extends over 14 amino acids. The germline V and J ends were trimmed by 4 bases and 2 bases, with 10 bases remaining between them. CDR3 DNA sequence: TGTGCCAGTAGTACGGGACTTCCCACAGATACGCAGTATTTT. This encodes CASSTGLPTDTQYF. Using reference TRBV19 and TRBJ2-3 for the parts outside the CDR3, the full variable domain is DGGITQSPKYLFRKEGQNVTLSCEQNLNHDAMYWYRQDPGQGLRLIYYSQIVNDFQKGDIAEGYSVSREKKESFPLTVTSAQKNPTAFYLCASSTGLPTDTQYFGPGTRLTVL.

The chain is built from TRBV14 and TRBJ2-3; TRBD2 aligns across 7 bases. Germline trimming cut 1 base from V and 4 bases from J; bases unmatched to any gene: 5. The germline V gene encodes CDR1 SGHDN and CDR2 FVKESK. CDR3 length equals 15 residues. CDR3 sequence reads: CASSQGDYSSDTQYF. The CDR3 region has the DNA TGTGCCAGCAGCCAAGGGGACTACTCATCAGATACGCAGTATTTT.

The chain joins TRBV7-9 to TRBJ1-2, with D uncertain. Per germline, CDR1 SEHNR and CDR2 FQNEAQ (reference sequence). Trimming cost V 1 base and J 7 bases, with 4 bases left between them. The length of the CDR3 is 11 residues. In DNA form, the CDR3 reads TGTGCCAGCAGCTTAGGTGGTGGCTACACCTTC. It translates to CASSLGGGYTF.

The rearrangement links TRBV30 to TRBJ2-7, with 7 nucleotides matching TRBD1. The germline V gene encodes CDR1 GTSNPN and CDR2 SVGIG (reference sequence). V was pared by 5 bases and J by 3 bases, with 7 bases of the junction left unmatched. The CDR3 extends over 13 amino acids. CDR3 nucleotides: TGTGCCTGGGCTCGGGACAGAGTCTACGAGCAGTACTTC. Translated: CAWARDRVYEQYF. Together with reference TRBV30 and TRBJ2-7, the CDR3 gives the full variable domain: SQTIHQWPATLVQPVGSPLSLECTVEGTSNPNLYWYRQAAGRGLQLLFYSVGIGQISSEVPQNLSASRPQDRQFILSSKKLLLSDSGFYLCAWARDRVYEQYFGPGTRLTVT.

The rearrangement links TRBV15 to TRBJ2-3, with a possible D match to TRBD2 (7 bases). Germline V gene lookup returns CDR1 LNHNV and CDR2 YYDKDF (reference sequence). Between the trimmed V and J ends, which lost 0 bases and 6 bases, there was a span of 16 bases. This CDR3 comprises 16 residues. The CDR3 is CATSRDIGGLRDTQYF. Written as DNA, the CDR3 is TGTGCCACCAGCAGAGATATCGGGGGGCTCAGGGATACGCAGTATTTT.

The gene calls are TRBV13 and TRBJ2-7; 9 bases align to TRBD2. This CDR3 spans 15 amino acids. Trimming cost V 7 bases and J 5 bases; bases outside gene matches: 12. Per germline, CDR1 PRHDT and CDR2 FYEKMQ (reference sequence). The CDR3 region is CASTQQGTSRDEQYF. The CDR3 DNA sequence: TGTGCCAGCACGCAACAAGGGACTAGCCGGGACGAGCAGTACTTC.

This chain joins TRBV11-3 and TRBJ2-2; no clear D gene. The CDR3 totals 16 residues. CDR1 and CDR2 (germline): SGHNT, YENEEA. Trimming cost V 1 base and J 6 bases, with 15 bases left between them. The CDR3 sequence: CASSLVAVRGPGELFF. CDR3 coding DNA: TGTGCCAGCAGCTTAGTTGCCGTGCGAGGTCCCGGGGAGCTGTTTTTT.

The chain has TRBV6-1 and TRBJ2-7; 11 bases are shared with TRBD2. Germline V gene lookup returns CDR1 MNHNS and CDR2 SASEGT. Trimming at V came to 6 bases and at J to 2 bases, leaving 6 bases not matched to a gene. The CDR3 contains 15 residues. The chain's CDR3 is CASSPNSGGAYEQYV. CDR3 coding DNA: TGTGCCAGCAGCCCAAATAGCGGGGGGGCCTACGAGCAGTACGTC.

J is TRBJ2-2 and V is TRBV10-3, with 10 positions matching TRBD2. The trim removed 3 bases at V and 4 bases at J, leaving 11 bases unmatched. This CDR3 contains 18 residues. CDR1 is ENHRY and CDR2 is SYGVKD in the germline V gene. The CDR3 DNA is TGTGCCATCAGTGACCCTACACGGACTAGCGGAGGCACCGGGGAGCTGTTTTTT. Protein sequence: CAISDPTRTSGGTGELFF.

The J gene is TRBJ1-1, the V gene TRBV18; D unresolved. The germline V gene encodes CDR1 KGHSH and CDR2 LQKENI. The V gene lost 3 bases and the J gene lost 4 bases, with 15 bases spanning the gap. The CDR3 sequence is 15 residues long. The CDR3 bases are TGTGCCAGCTCACCCGGGTCCCCATTAGGCACTGAAGCTTTCTTT. Translating gives CASSPGSPLGTEAFF.

V is TRBV12-5 and J is TRBJ2-7; D could derive from TRBD1 or TRBD2 (5 bases each). Trimming took off 4 bases at V and 0 bases at J, with 16 bases between the two ends. The CDR3 is 16 residues long. CDR1 and CDR2 (germline): LGHNT, FRNRAP. Here the CDR3 DNA reads TGTGCTAGTGGTTCCCCGGGACGGGTAAGCTCCTACGAGCAGTACGTC. It translates to CASGSPGRVSSYEQYV.

This chain links TRBV2 with TRBJ2-1, with 7 bases identical to TRBD2. The CDR3 consists of 16 residues. CDR1 and CDR2 (germline): SNHLY, FYNNEI. V trimming: 0 bases; J trimming: 9 bases; junction bases outside the gene matches: 11. The CDR3 reads CASSEAGGYQASEQFF. CDR3 nucleotide sequence: TGTGCCAGCAGTGAAGCGGGAGGGTATCAAGCGAGTGAGCAGTTCTTC.

This clone appeared a few times. The chain couples TRBV5-1 to TRBJ1-1, with D possibly TRBD1 on 5 matching bases. The CDR3 spans 16 residues. Germline CDR1 reads SGHRS; CDR2 reads YFSETQ. The V end lost 1 base, the J end lost 1 base, and 14 bases lay between the germline ends. The CDR3 loop reads CASSLSLGQGNTEAFF. CDR3 DNA sequence: TGCGCCAGCAGCTTGTCCCTAGGGCAGGGGAACACTGAAGCTTTCTTT.

V gene TRBV11-2 combines with J gene TRBJ1-6, with D perhaps matching TRBD1 (5 bases). Trimming removed 2 bases at V and 10 bases at J, with 15 bases between. Per the germline V gene, CDR1 is SGHAT and CDR2 is FQNNGV. The CDR3 loop spans 15 amino acids. Written as DNA, the CDR3 is TGTGCCAGCAGCTTATTACCAGGGAAAAACTCACCCCTCCACTTT. Translation gives CASSLLPGKNSPLHF.

CDR3 sequence: CASSRGDSNQPQHF. CDR3 in DNA: TGTGCCAGTAGTAGAGGGGATAGCAATCAGCCCCAGCATTTT. The chain uses TRBV19 and TRBJ1-5, with a weak D call TRBD1 (5 bases). CDR1 and CDR2 (germline): LNHDA, SQIVND (reference sequence). This CDR3 is 14 amino acids long. V was cut by 4 bases and J by 0 bases, with 7 bases left in between.

The chain combines TRBV2 with TRBJ1-2; tentatively, D is TRBD1 (5 bases). The CDR3 has 11 residues. The germline V gene has CDR1 SNHLY and CDR2 FYNNEI. Between the trimmed V and J ends, which lost 5 bases and 5 bases, there was a span of 6 bases. The CDR3 DNA is TGTGCCAGCAGTAGGGGTTATGGCTACACCTTC. Residues: CASSRGYGYTF.

The rearrangement links TRBV7-9 to TRBJ2-5, with D tentatively TRBD2 (6 bases). The CDR3 loop spans 15 amino acids. V was clipped by 0 bases and J by 2 bases, with 10 bases between them. Germline CDR1 is SEHNR and CDR2 is FQNEAQ (reference sequence). CDR3 nucleotides: TGTGCCAGCAGCTTAGCCCAGGGACTGCAAGAGACCCAGTACTTC. This codes for CASSLAQGLQETQYF.

Concerning this clone: Additional DNA sequences in this sample encode the identical CDR3. This rearrangement joins TRBV12-2 to TRBJ1-6; the D segment call TRBD1 is taken from the table without a DNA check. TRBV12-2 constitutes a pseudogene. CDR3 length equals 16 residues. Written as DNA, the CDR3 is TGTGCAAGTCGCTTACAACAGGGGCCGGATAATTCACCCCTCCACTTT. Its protein product is CASRLQQGPDNSPLHF.

A few counts support this clone. V is TRBV9 and J is TRBJ1-5; 8 nucleotides agree with TRBD1. This CDR3 has 15 residues. Germline CDR1 and CDR2: SGDLS and YYNGEE. V lost 2 bases and J lost 11; bases outside the gene matches: 12. DNA of the CDR3: TGTGCCAGCAGCGTTGGCCCAGGGGGCGATAGGGCCCAGCATTTT. It translates to CASSVGPGGDRAQHF.